This TCR beta chain stems from a study of blood T cell repertoires in COVID-19. In the study overall: Researchers got acute and convalescent COVID-19 samples from the United States, Italy and Spain. The analysed material was cDNA or gDNA that came from T cells, B-cell-depleted T cells, or PBMCs.

As processed by the authors: Reference gene primer amplification gave estimated nucleated cell counts. Profiling relied on immunoSEQ multiplex PCR, and the TCRdb table lists in-frame clones only, not all of them. That table furnishes V, J and clone size, whereas the DNA furnished D and trimming. Among some 150,000 clones, 80% to 90% were seen once, and the ten largest hold approximately 9.4%. The CDR3 consists of 12 residues. The germline V gene has CDR1 SQVTM and CDR2 ANQGSEA. The junction had 3 bases not matched to a gene; V was cut back by 7 bases and J by 3 bases. A note on this clone: Other DNA sequences of this sample code for an identical CDR3.

The receptor was isolated from a woman aged 50 to 60 with acute or convalescent COVID-19. The sequencing sample was made of peripheral blood. The gene calls are TRBV29-1 and TRBJ1-2, with 9 bases that match TRBD1. CDR3 bases: TGCAGCGCCCGGGACAGGGACTATGGCTACACCTTC. It is translated as CSARDRDYGYTF.